This T cell receptor beta chain was obtained from a study of cytomegalovirus exposure and HLA in healthy donors. It was with 60 Vbeta and 13 Jbeta primers that the PCR ran. Produced via immunoSEQ multiplex PCR; TCRdb's table is partial and in-frame only. The sample contains more than 150,000 clones, around 84% of which appear only once. Of note for this clone: Its antigen remains unknown.

Study outcomes and limitations: When the data were analyzed later, several of the most significant clusters appeared to be linked to common viral pathogens. Evidence from a later analysis indicated that most CMV-associated TCR beta chains looked HLA-restricted. In a later analysis, HLA-associated TCR beta chains were more clonally expanded than equally common others. In a later analysis, donors in an Asian-associated ancestry cluster reportedly had fewer N-insertions in productive TCRs than the cohort mean.

Looked up from germline, CDR1 is LNHNV and CDR2 is YYDKDF (reference sequence). The CDR3 contains 15 residues. After removal of 3 bases from V and 5 bases from J, the junction contained 6 bases not matched to a gene. Specimen: PBMCs. This sequence joins TRBV15 and TRBJ2-1, with 8 bases matching TRBD2. This sequence originates from a girl aged 2-10 years in good health and CMV-seropositive. The CDR3: CATSRETSGNNEQFF. DNA for the CDR3: TGTGCCACCAGCAGGGAAACTAGCGGTAACAATGAGCAGTTCTTC.